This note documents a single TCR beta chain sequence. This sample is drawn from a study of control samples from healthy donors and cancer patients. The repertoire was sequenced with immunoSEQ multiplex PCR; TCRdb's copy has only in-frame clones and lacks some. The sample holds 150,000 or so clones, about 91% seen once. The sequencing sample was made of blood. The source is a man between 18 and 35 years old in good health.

This chain's CDR3 is CASSWTSGGNEQFF. As DNA, the CDR3 is TGTGCCAGTTCTTGGACTAGCGGGGGAAATGAGCAGTTCTTC. This chain connects TRBV19 to TRBJ2-1, with 13 nucleotides matching TRBD2. This CDR3 has 14 residues. The V segment lost 8 bases and the J segment 7 bases; nucleotides outside the gene matches: 5. CDR1 and CDR2 from the germline V gene are LNHDA and SQIVND (reference sequence).